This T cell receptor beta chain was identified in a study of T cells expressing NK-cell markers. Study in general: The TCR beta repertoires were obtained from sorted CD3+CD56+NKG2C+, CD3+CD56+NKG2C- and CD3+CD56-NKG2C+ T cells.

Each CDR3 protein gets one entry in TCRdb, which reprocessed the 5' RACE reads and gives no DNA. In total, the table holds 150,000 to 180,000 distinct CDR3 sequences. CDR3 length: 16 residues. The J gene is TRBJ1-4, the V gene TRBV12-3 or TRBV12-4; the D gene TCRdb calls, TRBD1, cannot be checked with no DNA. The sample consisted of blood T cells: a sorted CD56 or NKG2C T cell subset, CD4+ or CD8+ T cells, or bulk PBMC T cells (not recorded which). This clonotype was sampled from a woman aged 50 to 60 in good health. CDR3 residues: CASSSGTPRTNEKLFF.